The source of this TCR beta chain is a study of low-dose radiotherapy and immunotherapy resistance in tumors. The overall study: Fractions of 1 Gy went to Cohort 2 every two weeks, for 13 Gy over 26 weeks. Patients received 300 mg of oral aspirin each day across four cycles, commencing on cycle 1 day 1.

Priming of first-strand cDNA relied on TRAV- and TRBV-specific primers (covering alpha and beta chains). The TCRs were subjected to amplification over around 18 PCR cycles employing a constant-region primer in conjunction with a V-primer adapter. TCRdb reprocessed the reads via MiXCR and lists one record per CDR3 protein. The sample consists of under 70,000 distinct CDR3 sequences, 25% of them appearing once. The time point denotes: before trial treatment. V lost 4 bases and J 4 bases, leaving 9 bases between the germline ends. Germline loops: CDR1 KGHSH, CDR2 LQKENI. The CDR3 covers 13 residues. The TCR originated in a male donor with prostate cancer. The sample here was PBMCs, taken before treatment. The chain couples TRBV18 to TRBJ2-3; D gene ambiguous. CDR3 in DNA: TGTGCCAGCTCACAGCCCCCTTCAGATACGCAGTATTTT. Translating it yields CASSQPPSDTQYF.